This T cell receptor (beta chain) originates from a study of response to subunit inactivated influenza vaccine listed by TCRdb under 2018. At the level of the whole study: Deep quantitative profiling of the T cell receptor repertoire was used in the study to follow responses to a trivalent subunit inactivated influenza vaccine.

Regarding this clonotype: The antigen this receptor binds is unknown. The input lacks base qualities; no much larger clone sits a single base away.

Overall study results and their limits: It was suggested by the authors that each seasonal influenza vaccination may recruit only a limited number of new T cells.

Deletion took 1 base off V and 5 bases off J, with a span of 9 bases between the germline ends. From the cysteine up to the phenylalanine, the CDR3 has a length of 14 residues. Only the CDR3 portion is preserved as DNA: 42 bases, with reading frame beginning at the first base. The germline V gene (reference sequence) sets CDR1 to MNHEY and CDR2 to SMNVEV. Libraries were made using RT-PCR. The listed sequencing device is Illumina HiSeq 2500. The public reads were run again by TCRdb, first through fastp at Q25 and then through MiXCR, and only productive beta chains were kept. Each entry merges the rows of one CDR3 protein and shows their most common DNA and genes. In all, the sample holds about 620,000 distinct CDR3 sequences, and approximately 11% of those were seen once. 9.5% to 11% of the sample comes from the top ten. Separately, the same data were catalogued under a study of T cells expressing NK-cell markers. That second publication adds: 5'RACE template switching, by which a universal primer site and unique molecular identifiers were added, was used to make TCR beta cDNA libraries. In sorted CD3+CD56+NKG2C+, CD3+CD56+NKG2C- and CD3+CD56-NKG2C+ T-cell subsets from 7 or 8 donors, TCR beta-chain repertoires were profiled. Among the eight sequenced donors, only one was HCMV-seronegative, while the other seven were HCMV-seropositive. In several experiments an anti-gammadeltaTCR antibody was added to restrict sorting to alphabetaTCR-expressing T cells. In 5 to 7 donors, the dominant CD3+CD56+NKG2C+ clonotypes ranked among the top 10 CD8+ clonotypes, making up roughly 1.0-8% of CD8+ T cells. Those dominant clonotypes were again the most abundant among CD3+CD56-NKG2C+ cells in a handful of donors, at roughly 25-65%. It remained unclear whether the expanded NKG2C-expressing T cell clones were specific for HCMV antigens. The study sequenced eight donors, all healthy volunteers chosen at random: three men and five women. HCMV-specific IgG was detected in serum with a commercial ELISA kit to determine HCMV serostatus. Peripheral blood mononuclear cells were isolated from blood by Ficoll density gradient centrifugation. For over 5 donors, bulk peripheral blood T-cell repertoires were additionally sequenced from unsorted PBMC. Priming for cDNA synthesis came from the TCR beta constant segment, and two successive PCR amplification steps followed. Illumina HiSeq 2000/2500, MiSeq or NextSeq was used to sequence libraries as 2 x 150 bp reads. MIGEC handled demultiplexing of the reads and grouping by UMI, while MiTCR was used to assemble and quantify clonotypes. Only TCR cDNA sequences supported by at least two reads were kept to exclude erroneous sequences. The tcR package was used for downstream repertoire analysis, with clonotypes matched between fractions based on CDR3 nucleotide sequence plus V segment. VDJmatch was used to annotate antigen specificity against VDJdb, with one amino acid substitution in CDR3 permitted.

This TCR derives from a man aged 50-59 years who received an inactivated influenza vaccine. Donor details come from another sample of the same person, matched by shared clones. This specimen was PBMCs from blood, taken on the day of vaccination. This chain joins TRBV27 to TRBJ2-1; too little of a D gene remains to name it. The DNA is TGTGCCAGCAGTTTATATAGAAAAGACAATGAGCAGTTCTTC. Its translation reads: CASSLYRKDNEQFF.